A selection of T cell receptor beta chains follows, all from one sample in a study of siplizumab effects on memory and regulatory T cells. Clones were read by immunoSEQ multiplex PCR, and TCRdb kept only the in-frame ones, dropping some. The repertoire has 92,000 or so clones, 70% to 90% of them found once; the top ten carry about 15%. Sequenced material: CD4+ T cells sorted from blood. The receptors shown here come from a human donor in good health. Each CDR3 is given with its conserved first and last residue. Each record gives: clone size, J gene, D gene, V gene, CDR3 protein, CDR3 DNA. A D gene is named only where the DNA matches it firmly. Not all rows give a size; the values are once, few, many and, for expanded clones, a class.

>-|TRBJ2-5|TRBD1|TRBV5-6
CASSSRRGGETQYF
TGTGCCAGCAGCTCCCGGAGAGGGGGCGAGACCCAGTACTTC
>medium-sized|TRBJ2-5|-|TRBV21-1
CASSKTTILQGQGTSGTQETQYF
TGTGCCAGCAGCAAAACTACCATTCTGCAGGGACAAGGGACTAGCGGGACACAAGAGACCCAGTACTTC
>-|TRBJ1-4|-|TRBV19
CASSIRYATNEKLFF
TGTGCCAGTAGTATCCGGTATGCAACTAATGAAAAACTGTTTTTT
>once|TRBJ1-5|-|TRBV19
CASRPARTGTISDQPQHF
TGTGCCAGTAGGCCAGCCCGAACAGGGACCATCTCGGATCAGCCCCAGCATTTT
>-|TRBJ2-5|TRBD2|TRBV9
CASSVGLAGDLETQYF
TGTGCCAGCAGCGTAGGACTAGCGGGAGATTTGGAGACCCAGTACTTC
>-|TRBJ1-4|-|TRBV30
CAWSVRQDGEKLFF
TGTGCCTGGAGTGTACGTCAGGACGGCGAAAAACTGTTTTTT
>few|TRBJ1-6|-|TRBV7-2
CASTSGAGTPSPLHF
TGTGCCAGCACCTCTGGAGCAGGGACTCCCTCACCCCTCCACTTT
>-|TRBJ1-3|-|TRBV4-3
CASSQDRAVSGNTIYF
TGCGCCAGCAGCCAAGATCGGGCAGTCTCTGGAAACACCATATATTTT
>few|TRBJ1-3|TRBD1|TRBV28
CASSPLGTGGNTIYF
TGTGCCAGCAGCCCCTTGGGGACAGGGGGAAACACCATATATTTT
>-|TRBJ2-5|-|TRBV2
CASSEVAQETQYF
TGTGCCAGCAGTGAAGTGGCCCAAGAGACCCAGTACTTC
>-|TRBJ1-5|-|TRBV6-6
CASSRDRSNQPQHF
TGTGCCAGCAGTCGTGACAGAAGCAATCAGCCCCAGCATTTT
>-|TRBJ1-5|TRBD1|TRBV2
CASRDRGDQPQHF
TGTGCCAGCAGGGACAGGGGTGATCAGCCCCAGCATTTT
>-|TRBJ2-1|-|TRBV7-5
CVRSPRDRGSDEQFF
TGTGTCAGAAGTCCACGGGACAGGGGGTCTGATGAGCAGTTCTTC
>-|TRBJ2-7|TRBD1|TRBV19
CASSMGTATYEQYF
TGTGCCAGTAGTATGGGGACAGCGACTTACGAGCAGTACTTC
>-|TRBJ1-2|TRBD1|TRBV5-5
CASSLRQGYGYTF
TGTGCCAGCAGCCTTCGACAGGGGTATGGCTACACCTTC
>-|TRBJ2-7|-|TRBV19
CASRSTQGTYEQYF
TGTGCCAGTAGATCAACCCAGGGGACCTACGAGCAGTACTTC
>-|TRBJ2-1|TRBD2|TRBV7-3
CASSLAGGSGEQFF
TGTGCCAGCAGCTTAGCGGGAGGCTCCGGCGAGCAGTTCTTC
>few|TRBJ2-1|TRBD2|TRBV7-2
CASSLLAGTYNEQFF
TGTGCCAGCAGCTTACTAGCGGGAACCTACAATGAGCAGTTCTTC
>few|TRBJ2-5|-|TRBV20-1
CSAPRTGTQYF
TGCAGTGCACCCCGCACTGGGACCCAGTACTTC
>-|TRBJ1-2|-|TRBV2
CASSQRGQGGGYTF
TGTGCCAGCAGTCAAAGAGGGCAGGGTGGTGGCTACACCTTC
>-|TRBJ2-1|-|TRBV2
CASNPRSDYEQFF
TGTGCCAGCAATCCTCGCTCGGATTATGAGCAGTTCTTC
>-|TRBJ1-2|-|TRBV18
CASSRVGNYGYTF
TGTGCCAGCTCCCGGGTAGGTAACTATGGCTACACCTTC
>-|TRBJ1-2|TRBD1|TRBV11-3
CASSTTGVSGYTF
TGTGCCAGCTCTACTACAGGGGTCTCTGGCTACACCTTC
>once|TRBJ1-1|-|TRBV13
CASSSRGNTEAFF
TGTGCCAGCAGCTCCCGTGGGAACACTGAAGCTTTCTTT
>-|TRBJ1-2|TRBD1|TRBV27
CASSLQGGAYGYTF
TGTGCCAGCAGTTTACAAGGGGGCGCCTATGGCTACACCTTC
>-|TRBJ1-3|-|TRBV5-1
CASSVGNSGNTIYF
TGCGCCAGCAGCGTAGGCAATTCTGGAAACACCATATATTTT
>-|TRBJ2-7|TRBD2|TRBV5-1
CASSRRLADEQYF
TGCGCCAGCAGCCGCCGACTAGCTGACGAGCAGTACTTC
>-|TRBJ1-5|TRBD1|TRBV28
CASSAMTGNGNQPQHF
TGTGCCAGCAGTGCAATGACAGGGAATGGCAATCAGCCCCAGCATTTT
>-|TRBJ2-1|TRBD2|TRBV18
CASSQTSGAAYNEQFF
TGTGCCAGCTCACAGACTAGCGGAGCGGCCTACAATGAGCAGTTCTTC
>-|TRBJ2-3|-|TRBV25-1
CASSDWGRTDTQYF
TGTGCCAGCAGTGATTGGGGCCGCACAGATACGCAGTATTTT
>-|TRBJ2-7|-|TRBV7-7
CASSLGPLYEQYF
TGTGCTAGCAGCTTAGGGCCTCTCTACGAGCAGTACTTC
>-|TRBJ2-1|-|TRBV4-3
CASSQGSPGARGEQFF
TGCGCCAGCAGCCAAGGAAGCCCGGGGGCTAGGGGTGAGCAGTTCTTC
>-|TRBJ1-5|TRBD1|TRBV19
CATTGRGVSQPQHF
TGTGCCACTACCGGCAGGGGGGTCAGTCAGCCCCAGCATTTT